This is a list of T cell receptor beta chains from one sample in a study of OX40 agonist ivuxolimab in advanced cancers. Profiled with immunoSEQ multiplex PCR; TCRdb holds only in-frame clones, not every one. This sample has more than 25,000 clones, with around four fifths found just once. The starting material was CD4+ or CD8+ T cells sorted from blood, obtained in a trial of the OX40 agonist ivuxolimab. Every receptor here comes from an adult with an advanced solid tumor such as melanoma, head and neck, liver or kidney cancer. Both conserved end residues are part of each CDR3. The D gene is left open where the match is weak. Size is omitted from some rows. Given values are once, few, many or a class for expanded clones.

>.|TRBV27|TRBJ2-1|TRBD2
TGTGCCAGCAGTTCGACTAGCGTTGGCAATGAGCAGTTCTTC
CASSSTSVGNEQFF
>.|TRBV13|TRBJ2-1|TRBD2
TGTGCCAGCAGCCTGGGGGTTAGCGGGAGTTACAATGAGCAGTTCTTC
CASSLGVSGSYNEQFF
>.|TRBV28|TRBJ2-5|.
TGTGCCAGCACATCAAACAGCGAACAAGAGACCCAGTACTTC
CASTSNSEQETQYF
>.|TRBV28|TRBJ1-6|.
TGTGCCAGCAGGGACAGAAAATATAATTCACCCCTCCACTTT
CASRDRKYNSPLHF
>medium-sized|TRBV27|TRBJ2-7|TRBD1
TGTGCCAGCAGTTCTGGACAGGCTAGAGAGCAGTACTTC
CASSSGQAREQYF
>.|TRBV5-4|TRBJ1-1|.
TGTGCCAGCAGCTTGGGAGCCTACACGAACACTGAAGCTTTCTTT
CASSLGAYTNTEAFF
>.|TRBV9|TRBJ2-7|.
TGTGCCAGCAGCGTAGCAGTGACAGCTTACGAGCAGTACTTC
CASSVAVTAYEQYF
>.|TRBV7-9|TRBJ2-5|.
TGTGCCAGCAGTCCCGTCTGGGGCAATACGGAGACCCAGTACTTC
CASSPVWGNTETQYF
>.|TRBV14|TRBJ1-4|TRBD1
TGTGCCAGCAGCCAGCAGGGACAGAGGGACGAAAAACTGTTTTTT
CASSQQGQRDEKLFF
>.|TRBV28|TRBJ2-7|TRBD1
TGTGCCAGCAGTTTTGACAGGGGAGCCTACGAGCAGTACTTC
CASSFDRGAYEQYF
>.|TRBV10-3|TRBJ2-7|.
TGTGCCATCAGTGAGAGGGGTAGCTCCTACGAGCAGTACTTC
CAISERGSSYEQYF
>.|TRBV27|TRBJ2-7|.
TGTGCCAGCAGTTTTCGGGGTTACGAGCAGTACTTC
CASSFRGYEQYF
>.|TRBV5-4|TRBJ2-5|.
TGTGCCAGCAGCCCCACCGGTGGCCAAGAGACCCAGTACTTC
CASSPTGGQETQYF
>few|TRBV30|TRBJ2-1|TRBD2
TGTGCCTTCCTCTTAGCGGGGGGGTACAATGAGCAGTTCTTC
CAFLLAGGYNEQFF
>.|TRBV2|TRBJ2-6|.
TGTGCCTCCGACAACTCTGGGGCCAACGTCCTGACTTTC
CASDNSGANVLTF
>.|TRBV19|TRBJ1-5|TRBD1
TGTGCCAGTAGTACGGACAGGACCCATAGCAATCAGCCCCAGCATTTT
CASSTDRTHSNQPQHF
>.|TRBV4-1|TRBJ1-3|.
TGCGCCAGCAGCCAAGGATCGGGTTACTATGGAAACACCATATATTTT
CASSQGSGYYGNTIYF
>.|TRBV4-2|TRBJ2-7|.
TGTGCCAGCAGCAGGGGAGTCTCCTACGAGCAGTACTTC
CASSRGVSYEQYF
>.|TRBV2|TRBJ2-3|TRBD2
TGTGCCAGCAGTGAAAGGGGACTAGCGGGAGTGGCAGATACGCAGTATTTT
CASSERGLAGVADTQYF
>.|TRBV4-1|TRBJ2-7|.
TGCGCCAGCAGCCAAGGTCGCCAGAGGGGCTCCTACGAGCAGTACTTC
CASSQGRQRGSYEQYF
>.|TRBV7-3|TRBJ2-1|.
TGTGCCAGTCGGGCGGGGGCCTCCGGTGAGCAGTTCTTC
CASRAGASGEQFF
>.|TRBV4-1|TRBJ1-5|TRBD1
TGCGCCAGCAGCCGACGGACAGGGGACAATCAGCCCCAGCATTTT
CASSRRTGDNQPQHF
>.|TRBV28|TRBJ2-7|.
TGTGCCAGCAGTGGAACCACGGGCCTCGGCTCCTACGAGCAGTACTTC
CASSGTTGLGSYEQYF
>.|TRBV7-9|TRBJ1-5|.
TGTGCCAGCAGCTTAGGCCCGAATCAGCCCCAGCATTTT
CASSLGPNQPQHF
>once|TRBV27|TRBJ2-3|TRBD2
TGTGCCAGCAGTTGGCTGGCGGGAGGGGGCACAGATACGCAGTATTTT
CASSWLAGGGTDTQYF
>.|TRBV15|TRBJ2-5|TRBD2
TGTGCCACCAGCAGAGCTAGCGGGGGGGCCGAGACCCAGTACTTC
CATSRASGGAETQYF
>.|TRBV5-6|TRBJ2-1|.
TGTGCCAGCAGCTTGCGATGGGATGAGCAGTTCTTC
CASSLRWDEQFF
>.|TRBV28|TRBJ2-3|TRBD2
TGTGCCAGCAGTTTAAGCGCGGGAGTCACAGATACGCAGTATTTT
CASSLSAGVTDTQYF
>few|TRBV30|TRBJ2-3|TRBD1
TGTGCCTGGAGCGACCGACAGGGGTTTGCAGATACGCAGTATTTT
CAWSDRQGFADTQYF
>once|TRBV5-1|TRBJ2-2|.
TGCGCCAGCAGCTTGAGGGCAGCGGAGGGTCCCGGGGAGCTGTTTTTT
CASSLRAAEGPGELFF
>few|TRBV4-2|TRBJ1-3|.
TGTGCCAGCAGCCAAGAGCTTGCGGGGGTCCACTCTGGAAACACCATATATTTT
CASSQELAGVHSGNTIYF
>.|TRBV30|TRBJ2-5|.
TGTGCCTCCCTAGACAATAAACAAGAGACCCAGTACTTC
CASLDNKQETQYF
>.|TRBV7-9|TRBJ2-6|.
TGTGCCAGCAGCTTACCCGGGGAAGAAGTAGGGGCCAACGTCCTGACTTTC
CASSLPGEEVGANVLTF
>.|TRBV9|TRBJ2-2|TRBD1
TGTGCCAGCAGCGCAGGGACAGGGGGCTTGGTCGGGGAGCTGTTTTTT
CASSAGTGGLVGELFF
>.|TRBV7-9|TRBJ2-7|TRBD2
TGTGCCAGCAGCCCTAGCGGGGGGGACTACTACGAGCAGTACTTC
CASSPSGGDYYEQYF
>.|TRBV5-1|TRBJ1-6|TRBD1
TGCGCCAGCAGCGCCTCTGGAGGGGGCTACAATTCACCCCTCCACTTT
CASSASGGGYNSPLHF
>.|TRBV5-1|TRBJ1-1|.
TGCGCCAGCGACCCAACCGGGACGGTGAACACTGAAGCTTTCTTT
CASDPTGTVNTEAFF
>few|TRBV4-3|TRBJ1-4|.
TGCGCCAGCAGCCCAGGTAGCGGGGCGAATGAAAAACTGTTTTTT
CASSPGSGANEKLFF
>.|TRBV28|TRBJ2-7|.
TGTGCCAGCAGTTTTTACTCCTCCTACGAGCAGTACTTC
CASSFYSSYEQYF
>.|TRBV9|TRBJ2-7|.
TGTGCCAGCAGCGTAGGGGGCGGTACCTACGAGCAGTACTTC
CASSVGGGTYEQYF
>.|TRBV7-9|TRBJ2-3|TRBD2
TGTGCCAGCAGCTCACCGAGACTAGCAGCAGATACGCAGTATTTT
CASSSPRLAADTQYF
>.|TRBV15|TRBJ2-7|TRBD1
TGTGCCACCAGCACCCCGGGACAGGCCTACGAGCAGTACTTC
CATSTPGQAYEQYF
>.|TRBV28|TRBJ2-3|.
TGTGCCAGCAGTCCAAGGGTAGCAGATACGCAGTATTTT
CASSPRVADTQYF